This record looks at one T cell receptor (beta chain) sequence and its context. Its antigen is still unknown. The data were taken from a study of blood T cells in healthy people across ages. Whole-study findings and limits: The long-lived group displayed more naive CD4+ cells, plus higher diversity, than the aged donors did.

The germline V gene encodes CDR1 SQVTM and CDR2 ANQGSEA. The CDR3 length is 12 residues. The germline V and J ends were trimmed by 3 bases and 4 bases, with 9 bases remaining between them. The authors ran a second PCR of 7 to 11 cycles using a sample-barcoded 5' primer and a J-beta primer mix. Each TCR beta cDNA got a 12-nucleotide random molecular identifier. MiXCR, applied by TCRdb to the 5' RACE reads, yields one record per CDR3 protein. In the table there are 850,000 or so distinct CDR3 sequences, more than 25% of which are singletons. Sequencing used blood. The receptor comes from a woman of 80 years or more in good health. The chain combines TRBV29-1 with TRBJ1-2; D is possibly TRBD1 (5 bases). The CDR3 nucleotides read TGCAGCGTTGAGCAGGGTGTCTATGGCTACACCTTC. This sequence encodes CSVEQGVYGYTF.